These 8 T cell receptor beta chains originate from one sample sequenced in a study of cytomegalovirus exposure and HLA in healthy donors. The PCR used 60 Vbeta and 13 Jbeta primers. Measured with immunoSEQ multiplex PCR; TCRdb has only the in-frame clones, and not every one. The sample includes around 150,000 clones, around 75% seen only once; the top ten take 2.5% to 3.5%. The material sequenced was PBMCs. Receptors originate from a woman between 50 and 59 years old in good health and CMV-seropositive.

This clone was recorded once. The chain has TRBV7-2 and TRBJ1-1; D is perhaps TRBD1 (6 bases). CDR3 length: 17 residues. Germline CDR1 reads SGHTA; CDR2 reads FQGNSA. V lost 4 bases, J lost 5 bases, and 23 bases lay in between. CDR3 loop: CASSSAGRRKGGTEAFF. CDR3 DNA sequence: TGTGCCAGCAGCTCCGCCGGTCGCCGGAAAGGGGGAACTGAAGCTTTCTTT.

This chain uses TRBV11-3 with TRBJ2-1; D gene uncertain. The V gene's germline CDR1 is SGHNT and CDR2 YENEEA. V lost 1 base and J lost 1, with 8 bases in between. The CDR3 spans 15 residues. The CDR3 DNA reads as TGTGCCAGCAGCTTAGGGTCTAGATCCTACAATGAGCAGTTCTTC. This codes for CASSLGSRSYNEQFF.

This clone came up a few times. CDR3 DNA: TGCGCCAGCAGCCAGTACAGCGGGGGGGGAGGGGGCGGCGAGCAGTACTTC. As protein: CASSQYSGGGGGGEQYF. The genes are TRBV4-1 and TRBJ2-7, with TRBD2 matching over 10 bases. The CDR3 totals 17 residues. The germline V gene encodes CDR1 MGHRA and CDR2 YSYEKL. J was trimmed by 6 bases and V by 3 bases; bases with no gene match: 14.

The count of this clone is one. V and J are TRBV6-5 and TRBJ2-7; D not certain. With 0 bases removed from V and 6 bases from J, the gap between germline ends came to 9 bases. CDR3 size: 13 residues. In germline, CDR1 is MNHEY, CDR2 SVGAGI. CDR3 bases: TGTGCCAGCAGTTACTCGAGATGGTCCGAGCAGTACTTC. It is translated as CASSYSRWSEQYF.

This chain connects TRBV10-2 to TRBJ2-3, with 12 bases aligning to TRBD1. J gave up 3 bases and V 7 bases, and 8 bases lay outside the gene matches. The CDR3 spans 16 residues. CDR1 is WSHSY and CDR2 is SAAADI in the germline V gene. CDR3: CASTGTGGGLTDTQYF. The DNA for the CDR3 is TGCGCCAGCACCGGGACAGGGGGCGGGTTGACAGATACGCAGTATTTT.

This clone was seen more than once but under ten times. CDR3 coding DNA: TGTGCCAGCTCCGAGACAGGGGTGGGCGAGCAGTACTTC. Translation: CASSETGVGEQYF. The rearrangement joins TRBV18 to TRBJ2-7; 8 bases map to TRBD1. The CDR3 sequence is 13 residues long. Losses at the gene ends were 6 bases for V and 6 bases for J; bases not matched to a gene: 7. CDR1 and CDR2 (germline): KGHSH, LQKENI.

The J gene is TRBJ2-7, the V gene TRBV2, with TRBD2 identical over 9 bases. Looked up from germline, CDR1 is SNHLY and CDR2 is FYNNEI. The CDR3 runs 15 residues. The V gene end was trimmed by 5 bases and the J gene end by 2 bases; junction bases not matched to a gene: 7. CDR3 coding DNA: TGTGCCAGCAGTCGCCAAGCGGGGGGACCCTACGAGCAGTACTTC. Amino acids: CASSRQAGGPYEQYF.

The CDR3 bases are TGCGCCAGCAGCCCGTACGGGATCCTAGCGGGGGGCCCAGATACGCAGTATTTT. Amino acids: CASSPYGILAGGPDTQYF. The V call is TRBV4-1, the J call TRBJ2-3; 11 bases are shared with TRBD2. Trimming cost V 4 bases and J 4 bases; bases outside gene matches: 13. CDR1 and CDR2 (germline): MGHRA, YSYEKL. The CDR3 runs 18 residues.